What follows are 7 T cell receptor beta chains derived from one specimen sequenced in a study of Tregs in tolerant kidney transplant recipients. The protocol was immunoSEQ multiplex PCR, while the TCRdb copy is restricted to in-frame clones and leaves out a portion. The sample holds fewer than 70,000 clones, around 82% seen once. The sequenced sample consisted of CD4+ T cells from blood. The receptors were gathered from a human donor in good health.

The chain employs TRBV10-3 and TRBJ2-7, with D possibly called TRBD1 or TRBD2 (6 bases each). Germline assignment: CDR1 ENHRY and CDR2 SYGVKD. The CDR3 sequence is 15 residues long. V dropped 1 base and J dropped 3 bases, with 13 bases sitting between them. The CDR3 region is CAISEYRGTHYEQYF. The DNA of the CDR3 is TGTGCCATCAGTGAGTACCGCGGGACACACTACGAGCAGTACTTC.

The chain is built from TRBV7-3 and TRBJ2-1; D assignment may be TRBD1 or TRBD2 (5 bases each). Germline loops: CDR1 SGHTA, CDR2 FQGTGA. The V end was cut by 1 base, the J end by 3 bases, with 13 bases between. The CDR3 loop spans 16 amino acids. This chain's CDR3 is CASSLRPGAGYNEQFF. The CDR3 region has the DNA TGTGCCAGCAGCTTAAGACCTGGGGCGGGCTACAATGAGCAGTTCTTC. The full variable domain, rest sourced from reference TRBV7-3 and TRBJ2-1, is GAGVSQTPSNKVTEKGKYVELRCDPISGHTALYWYRQSLGQGPEFLIYFQGTGAADDSGLPNDRFFAVRPEGSVSTLKIQRTERGDSAVYLCASSLRPGAGYNEQFFGPGTRLTVL.

The chain combines TRBV10-1 with TRBJ2-7; 8 nucleotides agree with TRBD1. V lost 4 bases, J lost 2 bases, and 1 base stayed unmatched. Germline assignment: CDR1 WNHNN and CDR2 SYGVQD (reference sequence). CDR3 length equals 13 residues. CDR3 DNA sequence: TGCGCCAGCAGTGTGGACAGGGCCTACGAGCAGTACTTC. It translates to CASSVDRAYEQYF.

V and J are TRBV27 and TRBJ2-3; TRBD2 matches 8 bases. CDR1 is MNHEY, CDR2 SMNVEV, per germline (reference sequence). This CDR3 comprises 12 residues. The trim removed 6 bases at V and 10 bases at J, leaving 6 bases unmatched. The chain's CDR3 is CASRLSGGPQYF. The DNA for the CDR3 is TGTGCCAGCAGGTTGAGCGGGGGCCCGCAGTATTTT.

This rearrangement joins TRBV19 to TRBJ2-3, with D possibly TRBD1 on 5 matching bases. Per germline, CDR1 LNHDA and CDR2 SQIVND (reference sequence). The V and J ends lost 3 bases and 1 base respectively, with 14 bases between them. The CDR3 covers 16 residues. CDR3 residues: CASSMTASRGTDTQYF. CDR3 nucleotide sequence: TGTGCCAGTAGTATGACAGCTTCTCGGGGCACAGATACGCAGTATTTT.

In its sample, this clone was seen once. The rearrangement uses TRBV4-3 and TRBJ2-1; TRBD2 matches 8 bases. The germline V gene has CDR1 LGHNA and CDR2 YSLEER. The length of the CDR3 is 16 residues. V gave up 1 base and J gave up 1 base; unmatched junction bases: 3. The CDR3 bases are TGCGCCAGCAGCCAAGCCGGGACTAGGTCCTACAATGAGCAGTTCTTC. Encoded protein: CASSQAGTRSYNEQFF.

This clone was picked up many times. The chain carries TRBV4-3 and TRBJ1-5; unclear D gene. V lost 4 bases to trimming and J lost 7 bases, with 11 bases between them. The germline CDR1 and CDR2 sequences are LGHNA and YSLEER. The CDR3 consists of 13 residues. The CDR3 sequence: CASSPFTNQPQHF. DNA for the CDR3: TGCGCCAGCAGCCCCTTTACGAACCAGCCCCAGCATTTT.